Here is one T cell receptor beta chain with its context. Its cognate antigen is unknown. These data originate in a study of cytomegalovirus exposure and HLA in healthy donors. General study findings and limits: A later analysis linked a missense DCLRE1C variant to TCR beta V- and J-gene trimming. For most TCR beta V segments, an earlier analysis put the productive rate at about 87% or about 30% of the time. The majority of TCR sequences were rare, yet some public TCRs appeared in many donors.

This CDR3 is built from 13 residues. The trim removed 11 bases at V and 2 bases at J, leaving 9 bases unmatched. CDR1 SEHNR and CDR2 FQNEAQ come from the germline V gene (reference sequence). Nominally healthy donors provided the samples, though records likely missed some immune exposures. PCR used 60 Vbeta primers and 13 Jbeta primers. Using immunoSEQ multiplex PCR, the repertoire was profiled, and TCRdb retains in-frame clones only, with some absent. This table has over 200,000 clones, 85% to 90% appearing once. This clonotype originated in a human donor in good health. J is TRBJ2-7 and V is TRBV7-9, with 7 bases lining up with TRBD2. Sequencing input: PBMCs. DNA for the CDR3: TGTGCCGGGGAGGGACCACAAACCTACGAGCAGTACTTC. Its protein product is CAGEGPQTYEQYF.